This T cell receptor (beta chain) originates from a study of blood T cell repertoires in COVID-19. On the study more broadly: From the United States, Italy and Spain came samples of acute and convalescent COVID-19. T cells, B-cell-depleted T cells, or PBMCs supplied cDNA or gDNA.

Germline V gene lookup returns CDR1 MNHNS and CDR2 SASEGT. This CDR3 comprises 17 residues. The ends lost 2 bases at V and 6 bases at J; junction bases unmatched: 10. Study processing details: Reference gene primer amplification gave estimated nucleated cell counts. Clones were sequenced by immunoSEQ multiplex PCR, and TCRdb holds only the in-frame ones, with some missing. That table furnishes V, J and clone size, whereas the DNA furnished D and trimming. The sample has approximately 410,000 clones; 70% to 90% are singletons. V usage is TRBV6-1 and J usage is TRBJ1-5; 10 bases are shared with TRBD1. The TCR originated in a woman aged 25 to 39 with active or convalescent COVID-19. The sample comprised peripheral blood. The CDR3 region has the DNA TGTGCCAGCAGTGAATATGGGAAGACAGGGGGCTCTCAGCCCCAGCATTTT. Translation: CASSEYGKTGGSQPQHF.